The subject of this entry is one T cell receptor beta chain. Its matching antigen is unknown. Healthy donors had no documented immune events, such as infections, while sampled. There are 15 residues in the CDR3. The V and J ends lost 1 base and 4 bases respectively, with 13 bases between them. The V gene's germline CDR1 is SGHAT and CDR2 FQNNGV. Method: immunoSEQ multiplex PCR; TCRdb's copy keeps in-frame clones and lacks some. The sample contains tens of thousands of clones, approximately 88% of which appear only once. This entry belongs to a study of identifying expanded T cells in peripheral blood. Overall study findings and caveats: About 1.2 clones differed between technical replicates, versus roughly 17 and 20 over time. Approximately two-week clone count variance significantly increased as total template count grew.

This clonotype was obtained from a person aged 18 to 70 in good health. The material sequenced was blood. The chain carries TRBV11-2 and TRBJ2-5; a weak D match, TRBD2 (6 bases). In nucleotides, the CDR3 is TGTGCCAGCAGCTTAGTCTTCTCCGGGAGAGAGACCCAGTACTTC. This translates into CASSLVFSGRETQYF.